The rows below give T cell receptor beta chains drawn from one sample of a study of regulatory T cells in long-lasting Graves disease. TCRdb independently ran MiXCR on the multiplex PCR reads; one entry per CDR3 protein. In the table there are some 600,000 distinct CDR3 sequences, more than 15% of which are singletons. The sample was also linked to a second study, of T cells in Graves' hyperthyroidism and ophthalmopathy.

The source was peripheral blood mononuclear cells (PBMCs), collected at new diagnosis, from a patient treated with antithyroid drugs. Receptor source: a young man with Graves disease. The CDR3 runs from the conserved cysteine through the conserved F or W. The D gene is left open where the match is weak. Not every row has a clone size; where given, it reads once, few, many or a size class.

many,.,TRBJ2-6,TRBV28,TGTGCCAGCACCCTAGGGGGGACTGGGGCCAACGTCCTGACTTTC,CASTLGGTGANVLTF
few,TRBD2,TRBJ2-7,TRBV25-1,TGTGCCAGCAGTGAATTGGGCGGGGGGCTCAACGAGCAGTACTTC,CASSELGGGLNEQYF
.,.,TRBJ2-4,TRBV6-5,TGTGCCAGCAGTTACGGCGGCCGTCAAGGGAGAAACATTCAGTACTTC,CASSYGGRQGRNIQYF
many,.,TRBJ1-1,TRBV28,TGTGCCACCCGGCCGCTCGCGGGAAACACTGAAGCTTTCTTT,CATRPLAGNTEAFF
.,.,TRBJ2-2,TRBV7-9,TGTGCCAGCAGGGACATTTTACGGGGAACAATCGGGGAGCTGTTTTTT,CASRDILRGTIGELFF
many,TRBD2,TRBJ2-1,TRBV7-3,TGTGCCAGCAGTCTAGCGGGAGCCTACAATGAGCAGTTCTTC,CASSLAGAYNEQFF
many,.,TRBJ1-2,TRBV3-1,TGTGCCAGCAGCCAAGAAGGGGCCTACACCTTC,CASSQEGAYTF
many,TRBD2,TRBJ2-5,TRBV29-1,TGCAGCGTTGGGACTAGCGGGGGGTGGAGTACCCAGTACTTC,CSVGTSGGWSTQYF
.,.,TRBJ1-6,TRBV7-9,TGTGCCAGCAGCCATGGTCCAGATAATTCACCCCTCCACTTT,CASSHGPDNSPLHF
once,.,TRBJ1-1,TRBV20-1,TGCAGTGCTGTCAGGGGCCGGGGGACTGAAGCTTTCTTT,CSAVRGRGTEAFF
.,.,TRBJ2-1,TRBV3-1,TGTGCCAGCAGCCAAGATCTTCGGCAGTACAATGAGCAGTTCTTC,CASSQDLRQYNEQFF
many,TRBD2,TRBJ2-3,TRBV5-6,TGTGCCAGCAGCCGGCTAGCGGGAGTGTTGGTGGATACGCAGTATTTT,CASSRLAGVLVDTQYF
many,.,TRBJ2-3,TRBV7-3,TGTGCCAGCAGCTTATACGGTCCAGAGGGCACAGATACGCAGTATTTT,CASSLYGPEGTDTQYF
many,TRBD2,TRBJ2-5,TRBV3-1,TGTGCCAGCAGCCTTCGGACTAGCGGGAGGGCCGTGGAGACCCAGTACTTC,CASSLRTSGRAVETQYF
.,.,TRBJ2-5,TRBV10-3,TGTGCCACCAAGGGGGGGTTCCTGGAGACCCAGTACTTC,CATKGGFLETQYF
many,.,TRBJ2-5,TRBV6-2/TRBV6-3,TGTGCCAGCTTTGAGTTCCAAGAGACCCAGTACTTC,CASFEFQETQYF
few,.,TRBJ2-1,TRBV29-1,TGCAGCGTTGAAGTCGGGACCGGTACAAAACAGTTCTTC,CSVEVGTGTKQFF
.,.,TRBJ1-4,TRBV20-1,TGCAGTGCTAGGAATTACAGAGGGTCATGGGCTGAAAAACTGTTTTTT,CSARNYRGSWAEKLFF
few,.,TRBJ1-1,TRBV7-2,TGTGCCAGCAGCTTAGCGCGGGACACAAGGGAGAACACTGAAGCTTTCTTT,CASSLARDTRENTEAFF
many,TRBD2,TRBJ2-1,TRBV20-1,TGCAGTGCTTCCCTAGCGGGAGAGCAGTTCTTC,CSASLAGEQFF
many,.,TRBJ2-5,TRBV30,TGTGCCTGGAACTTCCGGCCGCAAGAGACCCAGTACTTC,CAWNFRPQETQYF
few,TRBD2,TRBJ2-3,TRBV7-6,TGTGCCAGCAGCCGACTGACTAGCGGCACAGATACGCAGTATTTT,CASSRLTSGTDTQYF
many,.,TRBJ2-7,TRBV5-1,TGCGCCAGCAGCGGTAGGACTACCCTCCTAGATTCCAACGAGCAGTACTTC,CASSGRTTLLDSNEQYF
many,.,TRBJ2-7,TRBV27,TGTGCCAGCAGTTTAGGTAGCCAGGGGCACTACGAGCAGTACTTC,CASSLGSQGHYEQYF
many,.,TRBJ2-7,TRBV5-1,TGCGCCAGCAGCTTGGGACAGGAGATCTACGAGCAGTACTTC,CASSLGQEIYEQYF
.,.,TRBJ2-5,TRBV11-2,TGCGCCAGCAGCCGATTCGGACGGAGGGACCAAGAGACCCAGTACTTC,CASSRFGRRDQETQYF
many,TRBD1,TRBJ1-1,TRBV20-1,TGCAGTGCAAGACAGGGAGGTAGCACTGAAGCTTTCTTT,CSARQGGSTEAFF
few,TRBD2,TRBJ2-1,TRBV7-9,TGTGCCAGCAGCTACGCTAGCGGGAGCTACAATGAGCAGTTCTTC,CASSYASGSYNEQFF
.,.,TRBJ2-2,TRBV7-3,TGTGCCAGCAGCCGTACAGGGAAAGGGACCACCGGGGAGCTGTTTTTT,CASSRTGKGTTGELFF
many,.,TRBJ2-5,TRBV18,TGTGCCAGCTCACCGTTGGGGGGGCGACTCCAAGAGACCCAGTACTTC,CASSPLGGRLQETQYF
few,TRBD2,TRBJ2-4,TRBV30,TGTGCCTGGAGGACCCCAGGACTACCGGGAGGTGCCAAAAACATTCAGTACTTC,CAWRTPGLPGGAKNIQYF
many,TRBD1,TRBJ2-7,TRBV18,TGTGCCAGCTCACCACGGGACAGGGGTGGTAGCGAGCAGTACTTC,CASSPRDRGGSEQYF
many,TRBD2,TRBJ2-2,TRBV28,TGTGCCAGCAGCCCGGGACTAGCGGGCTCCACCGGGGAGCTGTTTTTT,CASSPGLAGSTGELFF
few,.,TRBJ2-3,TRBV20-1,TGCAGTGCTAGAGTGCACGGGGGAAGCACAGATACGCAGTATTTT,CSARVHGGSTDTQYF
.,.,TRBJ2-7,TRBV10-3,TGTGCCATCAGTGTACCGGGACAATCCTACGAGCAGTACTTC,CAISVPGQSYEQYF
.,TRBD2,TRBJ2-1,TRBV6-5,TGTGCCAGCAGTTACTCGGGGGGGGGGAGTGAGCAGTTCTTC,CASSYSGGGSEQFF
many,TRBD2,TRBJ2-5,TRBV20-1,TGCAGTGCCACGGGACTAGCGGGAGAGACCCAGTACTTC,CSATGLAGETQYF
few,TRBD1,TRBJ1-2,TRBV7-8,TGTGCCAGCAGCTTAGGCGGGGGGACAGGGAGTGGCTACACCTTC,CASSLGGGTGSGYTF
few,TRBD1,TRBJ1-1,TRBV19,TGTGCCAGTAGTATAACGACAGGGTGGGACACTGAAGCTTTCTTT,CASSITTGWDTEAFF
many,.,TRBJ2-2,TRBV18,TGTGCCAGCTCACCACCGCGCGCAACCGGGGAGCTGTTTTTT,CASSPPRATGELFF
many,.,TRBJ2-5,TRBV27,TGTGCCAGCAGTCCGGGACCTTTCCAAGAGACCCAGTACTTC,CASSPGPFQETQYF
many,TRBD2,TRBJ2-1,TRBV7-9,TGTGCCAGCAGCTCTGGGGTAGCGGGAGGGGATGAGCAGTTCTTC,CASSSGVAGGDEQFF
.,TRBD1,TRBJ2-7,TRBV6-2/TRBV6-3,TGTGCCAGCAGTTACGGACAGGGGTGGCCCTACGAGCAGTACTTC,CASSYGQGWPYEQYF